The 24 T cell receptor beta chains below come from one sample, sequenced in a study of cytomegalovirus exposure and HLA in healthy donors. The PCR employed 60 Vbeta primers together with 13 Jbeta primers. Produced via immunoSEQ multiplex PCR; TCRdb's table is partial and in-frame only. This repertoire shows 65,000 to 90,000 clones, around 70% found once; its top ten account for around 15%. The sequenced sample consisted of PBMCs. The source is a middle-aged woman in good health and CMV-seropositive.

V is TRBV30 and J is TRBJ1-6, with D perhaps matching TRBD1 (5 bases). The germline V gene has CDR1 GTSNPN and CDR2 SVGIG (reference sequence). This CDR3 is 18 amino acids long. V lost 2 bases, J lost 3 bases, and 20 bases lay in between. The CDR3 is CAWSRGVRGIGYNSPLHF. The CDR3 region has the DNA TGTGCCTGGAGTAGGGGCGTTCGGGGGATAGGCTATAATTCACCCCTCCACTTT.

CDR3 amino acids: CAWSGQGYSPLHF. The CDR3 DNA reads TGTGCCTGGAGCGGACAGGGCTATTCACCCCTCCACTTT. J is TRBJ1-6 and V is TRBV30, with 8 bases aligning to TRBD1. With V trimmed by 3 bases and J by 8 bases, 3 bases remained unmatched. This CDR3 comprises 13 residues. Per the germline V gene, CDR1 is GTSNPN and CDR2 is SVGIG (reference sequence). Full variable domain (outside the CDR3, taken from reference TRBV30 and TRBJ1-6): SQTIHQWPATLVQPVGSPLSLECTVEGTSNPNLYWYRQAAGRGLQLLFYSVGIGQISSEVPQNLSASRPQDRQFILSSKKLLLSDSGFYLCAWSGQGYSPLHFGNGTRLTVT.

V and J are TRBV6-5 and TRBJ1-2, with TRBD1 as a possible D gene (5 bases). Per germline, CDR1 MNHEY and CDR2 SVGAGI. Trimming pared 3 bases from V and 2 bases from J, leaving 10 bases between. This CDR3 is 14 amino acids long. This CDR3 is CASSYGARNYGYTF. For the CDR3, the DNA is TGTGCCAGCAGTTATGGGGCAAGGAACTATGGCTACACCTTC.

The chain has TRBV7-9 and TRBJ1-1, with a tentative D call TRBD1 (5 bases). The CDR3 has 13 amino acids. Trimming removed 5 bases at V and 10 bases at J, with 17 bases between. Germline V gene lookup returns CDR1 SEHNR and CDR2 FQNEAQ (reference sequence). CDR3 bases: TGTGCCAGCAGCCCCTTATCAGGGCCCGTAGCTTTCTTT. It is translated as CASSPLSGPVAFF.

The J gene is TRBJ1-4, the V gene TRBV2; D is unclear. The V end lost 6 bases, the J end lost 1 base, and 9 bases lay between the germline ends. There are 14 residues in the CDR3. The germline CDR1 and CDR2 sequences are SNHLY and FYNNEI. CDR3 residues: CASSVRQTNEKLFF. Here the CDR3 DNA reads TGTGCCAGCAGCGTGAGGCAAACTAATGAAAAACTGTTTTTT.

A note on this clone: A read error may account for a junction end that differs from germline. J is TRBJ1-1 and V is TRBV4-3; 8 positions match TRBD1. The CDR3 extends over 15 amino acids. Per the germline V gene, CDR1 is LGHNA and CDR2 is YSLEER. As DNA, the CDR3 is TGCGTCAGCAGCCAAGGGACAGGCATGAACACTGAAGCTTTCTTT. Its translation: CVSSQGTGMNTEAFF.

The J gene is TRBJ2-7, the V gene TRBV4-1; 7 nucleotides line up with TRBD1. From germline, CDR1 is MGHRA and CDR2 YSYEKL. The CDR3 loop spans 16 amino acids. Trimming removed 3 bases from V and 0 bases from J; junction bases left unmatched: 8. In DNA form, the CDR3 reads TGCGCCAGCAGCCACCCATTCCGGGACAGCTCCTACGAGCAGTACTTC. It translates to CASSHPFRDSSYEQYF.

This chain uses TRBV6-1 with TRBJ2-5; 11 nucleotides match TRBD2. The germline CDR1 and CDR2 sequences are MNHNS and SASEGT. V trimming: 4 bases; J trimming: 4 bases; junction bases outside the gene matches: 14. This CDR3 has 18 amino acids. CDR3 nucleotide sequence: TGTGCCAGCAGTGGGGGAAGGACTAGCGGGTTCGGCCGAGAGACCCAGTACTTC. As protein: CASSGGRTSGFGRETQYF.

The chain has TRBV18 and TRBJ2-5, with 8 positions matching TRBD1. V gave up 5 bases and J gave up 7 bases; unmatched junction bases: 6. The CDR3 runs 13 residues. The germline CDR1 and CDR2 sequences are KGHSH and LQKENI. CDR3 loop: CASSNRDRMTQYF. DNA for the CDR3: TGTGCCAGCTCAAACCGGGACAGGATGACCCAGTACTTC.

This rearrangement joins TRBV6-5 to TRBJ2-7, with a possible D match to TRBD1 (6 bases). Germline V gene sequence: CDR1 MNHEY, CDR2 SVGAGI. V lost 6 bases, J lost 4 bases, and 16 bases lay in between. The CDR3 spans 14 residues. In DNA form, the CDR3 reads TGTGCCAGCAGGCCCCACGGGACACAGTACGAGCAGTACTTC. The encoded protein is CASRPHGTQYEQYF.

The chain carries TRBV28 and TRBJ1-1, with D unresolved. The germline V gene encodes CDR1 MDHEN and CDR2 SYDVKM. This CDR3 is 12 amino acids long. Trimming stripped 3 bases from V and 3 bases from J, with 5 bases between. CDR3 DNA: TGTGCCAGCAGTTTGGGCTACACTGAAGCTTTCTTT. Translating gives CASSLGYTEAFF.

The V gene is TRBV29-1, the J gene TRBJ2-7; 7 positions agree with TRBD1. The CDR3 sequence is 13 residues long. The V segment lost 6 bases and the J segment 5 bases; nucleotides outside the gene matches: 10. Germline CDR1 is SQVTM and CDR2 is ANQGSEA. CDR3 DNA: TGCAGCGTGCGACCGAGGGGGCGCCACGAGCAGTACTTC. Encoded protein: CSVRPRGRHEQYF.

V is TRBV18 and J is TRBJ2-5; tentative D call: TRBD2 (6 bases). Trimming shortened V by 3 bases and J by 5 bases, and 10 bases separated the two germline ends. The CDR3 sequence is 13 residues long. From germline, CDR1 is KGHSH and CDR2 LQKENI. The CDR3 reads CASSPSGGETQYF. CDR3 sequence (DNA): TGTGCCAGCTCACCCTCAGGAGGGGAGACCCAGTACTTC.

The chain has TRBV5-4 and TRBJ1-1; 8 bases match TRBD1. CDR3 length equals 14 residues. V shed 4 bases and J 7 bases; nucleotides not matched to a gene: 9. Germline V gene data show CDR1 as SGHNT and CDR2 as YYREEE (reference sequence). CDR3 coding DNA: TGTGCCAGCAGCCCCTCGACAGGGGTCTATGAAGCTTTCTTT. Translated, it gives CASSPSTGVYEAFF.

The V call is TRBV11-2, the J call TRBJ2-5, with D uncertain. The CDR3 runs to 14 residues. Germline CDR1 reads SGHAT; CDR2 reads FQNNGV. The ends were cut back, 0 bases at V and 2 bases at J, with 7 bases in the middle. CDR3 in amino acids: CASSLDRYQETQYF. CDR3 in DNA: TGTGCCAGCAGCTTAGACAGGTATCAAGAGACCCAGTACTTC. The full variable domain, completed using reference TRBV11-2 and TRBJ2-5, is EAGVAQSPRYKIIEKRQSVAFWCNPISGHATLYWYQQILGQGPKLLIQFQNNGVVDDSQLPKDRFSAERLKGVDSTLKIQPAKLEDSAVYLCASSLDRYQETQYFGPGTRLLVL.

A few counts support this clone. The chain is built from TRBV6-6 and TRBJ2-7; D is unclear. V was shortened by 4 bases and J by 6 bases, with 7 bases between the two germline ends. The CDR3 extends over 11 amino acids. Per germline, CDR1 MNHNY and CDR2 SVGAGI (reference sequence). The CDR3 DNA sequence: TGTGCCAGCAGTTTGAGAGGCGAGCAGTACTTC. Its translation: CASSLRGEQYF.

This clone has at least ten counts. This likely came from a read error, as a far larger clone is one base away. Distinct nucleotide sequences in the sample also encode this CDR3. This chain joins TRBV25-1 and TRBJ1-1; D perhaps matches TRBD1 (5 bases). V was shortened by 5 bases and J by 4 bases, with 11 bases between the two germline ends. In germline, CDR1 is MGHDK, CDR2 SYGVNS. CDR3 length: 13 residues. The CDR3 DNA reads TGTGCCAGCAGTCTAAGGGGCATCACTGAAGCTTTCTTT. Translation gives CASSLRGITEAFF. The complete variable domain, with remaining parts taken from reference TRBV25-1 and TRBJ1-1, reads EADIYQTPRYLVIGTGKKITLECSQTMGHDKMYWYQQDPGMELHLIHYSYGVNSTEKGDLSSESTVSRIRTEHFPLTLESARPSHTSQYLCASSLRGITEAFFGQGTRLTVV.

This clone was detected once. This rearrangement joins TRBV30 to TRBJ2-5; TRBD1 is a possible D gene (5 bases). V was clipped by 2 bases and J by 4 bases, with 5 bases between them. The CDR3 is 11 amino acids. The germline CDR1 and CDR2 sequences are GTSNPN and SVGIG (reference sequence). The CDR3: CAWSQGETQYF. CDR3 sequence (DNA): TGTGCCTGGAGTCAGGGAGAGACCCAGTACTTC.

The V gene is TRBV7-2, the J gene TRBJ2-7; tentatively, D is TRBD2 (5 bases). With 5 bases removed from V and 2 bases from J, the gap between germline ends came to 16 bases. The CDR3 is 15 residues long. Germline assignment: CDR1 SGHTA and CDR2 FQGNSA. CDR3 sequence (DNA): TGTGCCAGCAGCCCTGGAGAAGCGGAGGCCTACGAGCAGTACTTC. Encoded protein: CASSPGEAEAYEQYF.

V gene TRBV6-1 combines with J gene TRBJ2-7; 8 bases line up with TRBD1. V shed 0 bases and J 4 bases; nucleotides not matched to a gene: 5. Germline values: CDR1 MNHNS, CDR2 SASEGT. The CDR3 contains 15 residues. CDR3 nucleotides: TGTGCCAGCAGTGAAGCTCACAGGGGGTCGTACGAGCAGTACTTC. It codes for CASSEAHRGSYEQYF.

This chain joins TRBV4-3 and TRBJ2-3, with a weak D call TRBD2 (5 bases). The CDR3 contains 19 residues. Deletions cut 0 bases from V and 2 bases from J, with 21 bases between. Per the germline V gene, CDR1 is LGHNA and CDR2 is YSLEER. This CDR3 is CASSQEAPPIALSTDTQYF. The CDR3 DNA reads TGCGCCAGCAGCCAAGAGGCTCCCCCCATAGCGCTATCCACAGATACGCAGTATTTT.

This sequence joins TRBV6-5 and TRBJ2-7; TRBD2 matches 7 bases. The V segment lost 5 bases and the J segment 7 bases; nucleotides outside the gene matches: 14. The CDR3 is 15 amino acids. Germline lookup yields CDR1 MNHEY and CDR2 SVGAGI. The CDR3 loop reads CASSTRSSGVREQYF. The CDR3 nucleotides are TGTGCCAGCAGTACCCGTTCCAGCGGGGTTAGGGAGCAGTACTTC.

V is TRBV10-2 and J is TRBJ2-7; D is perhaps TRBD1 (5 bases). The CDR3 totals 12 residues. Between the trimmed V and J ends, which lost 0 bases and 7 bases, there was a span of 7 bases. The germline V gene has CDR1 WSHSY and CDR2 SAAADI. The CDR3, as DNA: TGCGCCAGCAGTGAGTCCGGACATGAGCAGTACTTC. It specifies CASSESGHEQYF.

This clone came up a few times. V gene TRBV14 combines with J gene TRBJ2-1, with 9 bases that match TRBD1. Per germline, CDR1 SGHDN and CDR2 FVKESK. V was pared by 4 bases and J by 5 bases, with 9 bases of the junction left unmatched. CDR3 length: 16 amino acids. Here the CDR3 reads CASSRYPGQGDNEQFF. The CDR3 region has the DNA TGTGCCAGCAGCCGTTACCCGGGACAGGGTGACAATGAGCAGTTCTTC. Filled out from reference TRBV14 and TRBJ2-1, the complete variable domain reads EAGVTQFPSHSVIEKGQTVTLRCDPISGHDNLYWYRRVMGKEIKFLLHFVKESKQDESGMPNNRFLAERTGGTYSTLKVQPAELEDSGVYFCASSRYPGQGDNEQFFGPGTRLTVL.